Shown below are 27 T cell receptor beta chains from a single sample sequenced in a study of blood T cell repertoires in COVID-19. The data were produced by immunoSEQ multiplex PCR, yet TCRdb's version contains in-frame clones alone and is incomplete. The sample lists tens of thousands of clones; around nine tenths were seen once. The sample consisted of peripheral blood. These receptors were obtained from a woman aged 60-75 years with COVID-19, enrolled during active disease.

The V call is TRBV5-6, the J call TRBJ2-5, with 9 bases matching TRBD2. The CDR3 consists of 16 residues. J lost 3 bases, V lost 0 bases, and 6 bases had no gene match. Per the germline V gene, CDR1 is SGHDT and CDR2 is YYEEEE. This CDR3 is CASSLGAGLAEETQYF. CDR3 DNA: TGTGCCAGCAGCTTGGGAGCGGGACTAGCCGAAGAGACCCAGTACTTC.

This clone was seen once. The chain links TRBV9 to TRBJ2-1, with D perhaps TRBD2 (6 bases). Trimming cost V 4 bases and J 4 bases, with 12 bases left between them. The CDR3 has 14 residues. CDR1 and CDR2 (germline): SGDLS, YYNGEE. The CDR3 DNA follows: TGTGCCAGCAGCTCGTCGACTAGGTACAATGAGCAGTTCTTC. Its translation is CASSSSTRYNEQFF.

CDR3 sequence (DNA): TGTGCCAGTAGTATGGGGGGGAATAATGAAGCTTTCTTT. Protein: CASSMGGNNEAFF. The V gene is TRBV19, the J gene TRBJ1-1; D possibly corresponds to TRBD1 (5 bases). Germline values: CDR1 LNHDA, CDR2 SQIVND (reference sequence). This CDR3 is 13 amino acids long. V lost 3 bases and J 7 bases, leaving 12 bases between the germline ends.

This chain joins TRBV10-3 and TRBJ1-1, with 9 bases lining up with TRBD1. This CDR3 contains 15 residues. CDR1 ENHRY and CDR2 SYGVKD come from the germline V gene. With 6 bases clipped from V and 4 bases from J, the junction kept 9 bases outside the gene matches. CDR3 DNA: TGTGCCATCAGGGAGGACAGGGGTAGGAGCACTGAAGCTTTCTTT. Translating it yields CAIREDRGRSTEAFF.

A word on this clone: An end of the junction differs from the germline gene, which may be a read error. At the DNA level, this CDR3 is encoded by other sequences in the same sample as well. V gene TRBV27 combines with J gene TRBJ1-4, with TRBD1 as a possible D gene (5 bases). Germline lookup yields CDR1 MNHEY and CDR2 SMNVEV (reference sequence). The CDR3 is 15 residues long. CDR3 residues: CASSSAGQGQEKLFF. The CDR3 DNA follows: TGTGCCAGCAGTTCGGCCGGCCAGGGCCAAGAAAAATTGTTTTTT.

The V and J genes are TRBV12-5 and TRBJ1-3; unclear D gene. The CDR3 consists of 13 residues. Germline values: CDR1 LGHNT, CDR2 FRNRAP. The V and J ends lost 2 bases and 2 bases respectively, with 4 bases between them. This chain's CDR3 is CASGLTAGNTIYF. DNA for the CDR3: TGTGCTAGTGGTTTGACAGCTGGAAACACCATATATTTT.

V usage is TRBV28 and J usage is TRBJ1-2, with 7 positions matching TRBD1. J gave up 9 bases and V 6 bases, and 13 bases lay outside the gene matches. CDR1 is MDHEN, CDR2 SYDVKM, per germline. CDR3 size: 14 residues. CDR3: CASSDPGQPSSYTF. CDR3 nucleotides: TGTGCCAGCAGCGACCCGGGACAGCCATCAAGCTACACCTTC.

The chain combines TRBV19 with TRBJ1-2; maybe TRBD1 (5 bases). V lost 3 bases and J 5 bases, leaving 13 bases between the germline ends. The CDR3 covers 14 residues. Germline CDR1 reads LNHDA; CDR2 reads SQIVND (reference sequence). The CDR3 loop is CASSISKGIYGYTF. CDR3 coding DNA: TGTGCCAGTAGTATCAGTAAGGGGATATATGGCTACACCTTC.

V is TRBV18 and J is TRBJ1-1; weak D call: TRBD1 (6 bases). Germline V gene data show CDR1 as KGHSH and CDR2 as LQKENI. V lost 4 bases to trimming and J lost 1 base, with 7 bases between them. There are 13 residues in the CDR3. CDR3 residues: CASSRTANTEAFF. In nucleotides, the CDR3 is TGTGCCAGCTCACGGACAGCGAACACTGAAGCTTTCTTT.

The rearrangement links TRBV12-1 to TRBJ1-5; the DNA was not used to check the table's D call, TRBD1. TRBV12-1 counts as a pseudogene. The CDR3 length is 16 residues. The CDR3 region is CASSSTGATGNQPQHF. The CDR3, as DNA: TGTGCCAGCAGCTCGACAGGGGCCACCGGCAATCAGCCCCAGCATTTT.

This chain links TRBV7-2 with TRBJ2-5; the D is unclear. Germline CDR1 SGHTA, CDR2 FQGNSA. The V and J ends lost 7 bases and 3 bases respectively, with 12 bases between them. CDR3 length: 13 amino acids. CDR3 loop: CASTLQTKETQYF. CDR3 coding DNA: TGTGCCAGCACCCTACAGACCAAAGAGACCCAGTACTTC.

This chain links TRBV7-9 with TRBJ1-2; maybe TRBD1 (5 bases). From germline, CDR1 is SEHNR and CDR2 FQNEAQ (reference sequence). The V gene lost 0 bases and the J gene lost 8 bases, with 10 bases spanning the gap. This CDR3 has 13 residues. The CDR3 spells CASSLAGGSGYTF. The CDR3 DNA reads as TGTGCCAGCAGCTTAGCGGGGGGGAGCGGCTACACCTTC.

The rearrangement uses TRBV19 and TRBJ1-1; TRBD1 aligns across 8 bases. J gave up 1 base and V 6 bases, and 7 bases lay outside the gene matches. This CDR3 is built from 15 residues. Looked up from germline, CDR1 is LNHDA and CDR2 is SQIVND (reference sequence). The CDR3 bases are TGTGCCAGTAGGTCGACAGGGGTTGGGAACACTGAAGCTTTCTTT. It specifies CASRSTGVGNTEAFF. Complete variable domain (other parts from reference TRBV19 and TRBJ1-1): DGGITQSPKYLFRKEGQNVTLSCEQNLNHDAMYWYRQDPGQGLRLIYYSQIVNDFQKGDIAEGYSVSREKKESFPLTVTSAQKNPTAFYLCASRSTGVGNTEAFFGQGTRLTVV.

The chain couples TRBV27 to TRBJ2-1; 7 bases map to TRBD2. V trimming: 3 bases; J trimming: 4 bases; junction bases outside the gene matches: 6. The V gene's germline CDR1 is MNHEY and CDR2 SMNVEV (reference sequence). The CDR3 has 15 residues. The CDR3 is CASSLGRAYYNEQFF. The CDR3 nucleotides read TGTGCCAGCAGTTTGGGGAGGGCGTATTACAATGAGCAGTTCTTC.

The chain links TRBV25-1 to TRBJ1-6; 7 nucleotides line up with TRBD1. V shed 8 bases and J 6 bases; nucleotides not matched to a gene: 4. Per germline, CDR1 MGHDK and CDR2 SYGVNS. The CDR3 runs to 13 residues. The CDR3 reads CASSRDSNSPLHF. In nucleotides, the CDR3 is TGTGCCAGCTCCCGGGACAGTAATTCACCCCTCCACTTT.

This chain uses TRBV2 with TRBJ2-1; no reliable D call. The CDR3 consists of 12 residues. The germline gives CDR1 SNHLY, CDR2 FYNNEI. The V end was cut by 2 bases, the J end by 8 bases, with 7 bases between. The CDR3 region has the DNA TGTGCCAGCAGTGAATCCCCCTATGAGCAGTTCTTC. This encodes CASSESPYEQFF.

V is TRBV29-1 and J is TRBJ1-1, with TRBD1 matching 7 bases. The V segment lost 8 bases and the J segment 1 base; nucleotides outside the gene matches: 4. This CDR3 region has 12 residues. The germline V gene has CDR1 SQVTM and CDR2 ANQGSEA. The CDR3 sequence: CSTRQGNTEAFF. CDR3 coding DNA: TGCAGCACTCGACAGGGGAACACTGAAGCTTTCTTT.

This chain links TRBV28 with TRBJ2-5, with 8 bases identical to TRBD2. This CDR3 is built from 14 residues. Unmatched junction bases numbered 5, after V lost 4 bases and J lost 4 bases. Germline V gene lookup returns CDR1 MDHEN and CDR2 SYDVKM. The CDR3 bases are TGTGCCAGCAGTTCACGGACTAGCATAGAGACCCAGTACTTC. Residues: CASSSRTSIETQYF.

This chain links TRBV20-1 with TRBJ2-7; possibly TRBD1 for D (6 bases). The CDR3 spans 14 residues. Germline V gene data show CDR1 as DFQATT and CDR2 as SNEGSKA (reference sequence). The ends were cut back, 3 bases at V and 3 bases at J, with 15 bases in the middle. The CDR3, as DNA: TGCAGTGCTAGTAGCCTGGGACACCTCTACGAGCAGTACTTC. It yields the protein CSASSLGHLYEQYF.

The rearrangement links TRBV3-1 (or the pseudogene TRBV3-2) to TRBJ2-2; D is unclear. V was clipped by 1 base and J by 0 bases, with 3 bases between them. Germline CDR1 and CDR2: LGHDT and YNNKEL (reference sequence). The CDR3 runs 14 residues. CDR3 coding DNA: TGTGCCAGCAGCCAAGGGCCGAACACCGGGGAGCTGTTTTTT. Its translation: CASSQGPNTGELFF.

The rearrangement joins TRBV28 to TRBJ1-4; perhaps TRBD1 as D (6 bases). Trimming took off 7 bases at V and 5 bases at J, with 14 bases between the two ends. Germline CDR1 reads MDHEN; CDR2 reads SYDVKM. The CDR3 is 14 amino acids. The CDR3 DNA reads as TGTGCCAGCAAGGGGGGGCCCTCAAATGAAAAACTGTTTTTT. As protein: CASKGGPSNEKLFF.

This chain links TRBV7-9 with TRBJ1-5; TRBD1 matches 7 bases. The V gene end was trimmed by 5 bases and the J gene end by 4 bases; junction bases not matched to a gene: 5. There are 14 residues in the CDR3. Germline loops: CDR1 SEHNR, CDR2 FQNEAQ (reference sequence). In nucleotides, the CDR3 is TGTGCCAGCAGCCGGGACAGCGGGAATCAGCCCCAGCATTTT. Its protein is CASSRDSGNQPQHF. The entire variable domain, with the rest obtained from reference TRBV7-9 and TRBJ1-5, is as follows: DTGVSQNPRHKITKRGQNVTFRCDPISEHNRLYWYRQTLGQGPEFLTYFQNEAQLEKSRLLSDRFSAERPKGSFSTLEIQRTEQGDSAMYLCASSRDSGNQPQHFGDGTRLSIL.

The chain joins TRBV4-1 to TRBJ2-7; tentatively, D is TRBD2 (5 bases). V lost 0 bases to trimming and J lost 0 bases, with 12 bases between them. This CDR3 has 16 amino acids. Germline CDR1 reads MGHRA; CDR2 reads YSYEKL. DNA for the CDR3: TGCGCCAGCAGCCAAGATAGGACGGGAAGCTCCTACGAGCAGTACTTC. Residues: CASSQDRTGSSYEQYF.

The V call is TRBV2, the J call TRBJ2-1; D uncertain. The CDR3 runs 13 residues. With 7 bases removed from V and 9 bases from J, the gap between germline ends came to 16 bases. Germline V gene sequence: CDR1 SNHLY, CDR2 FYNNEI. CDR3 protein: CASKSGSLPEQFF. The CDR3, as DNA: TGTGCCAGCAAGAGTGGTAGCTTGCCTGAGCAGTTCTTC.

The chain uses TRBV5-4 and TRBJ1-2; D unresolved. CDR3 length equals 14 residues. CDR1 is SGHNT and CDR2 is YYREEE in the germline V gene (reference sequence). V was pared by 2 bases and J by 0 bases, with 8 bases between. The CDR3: CASSFTTTNYGYTF. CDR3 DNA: TGTGCCAGCAGCTTCACAACAACTAACTATGGCTACACCTTC.

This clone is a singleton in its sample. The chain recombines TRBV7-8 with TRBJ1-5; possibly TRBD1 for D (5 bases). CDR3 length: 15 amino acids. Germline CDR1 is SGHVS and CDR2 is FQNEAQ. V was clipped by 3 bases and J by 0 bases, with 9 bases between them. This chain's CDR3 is CASSFGGDSNQPQHF. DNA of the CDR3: TGTGCCAGCAGCTTCGGGGGGGATAGCAATCAGCCCCAGCATTTT.

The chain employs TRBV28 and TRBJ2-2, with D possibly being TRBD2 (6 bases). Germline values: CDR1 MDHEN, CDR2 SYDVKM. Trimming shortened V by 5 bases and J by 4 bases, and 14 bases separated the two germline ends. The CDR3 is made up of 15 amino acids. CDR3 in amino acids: CASSPLSGSTGELFF. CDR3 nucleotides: TGTGCCAGCAGTCCCCTTAGCGGCAGCACCGGGGAGCTGTTTTTT.